The TCR beta chain under discussion was sequenced for a study of early T cells in non-severe SARS-CoV-2 infection. The CDR3 has 16 amino acids. V trimming: 1 base; J trimming: 5 bases; junction bases outside the gene matches: 4. Germline CDR1 SGHVS, CDR2 FQNEAQ. Via MiXCR, TCRdb re-called the 5' RACE reads, giving one row per CDR3 protein. The sample has approximately 83,000 distinct CDR3 sequences, over 11% seen once. The sample consisted of whole blood. The V and J genes are TRBV7-8 and TRBJ2-1, with TRBD2 matching over 11 bases. This receptor was identified in an adult who was a healthcare worker with PCR-confirmed SARS-CoV-2 infection or an uninfected control (not recorded which). Here the CDR3 DNA reads TGTGCCAGCAGCTTAGGTGGTAGCGGGAGGGACAATGAGCAGTTCTTC. It specifies CASSLGGSGRDNEQFF.